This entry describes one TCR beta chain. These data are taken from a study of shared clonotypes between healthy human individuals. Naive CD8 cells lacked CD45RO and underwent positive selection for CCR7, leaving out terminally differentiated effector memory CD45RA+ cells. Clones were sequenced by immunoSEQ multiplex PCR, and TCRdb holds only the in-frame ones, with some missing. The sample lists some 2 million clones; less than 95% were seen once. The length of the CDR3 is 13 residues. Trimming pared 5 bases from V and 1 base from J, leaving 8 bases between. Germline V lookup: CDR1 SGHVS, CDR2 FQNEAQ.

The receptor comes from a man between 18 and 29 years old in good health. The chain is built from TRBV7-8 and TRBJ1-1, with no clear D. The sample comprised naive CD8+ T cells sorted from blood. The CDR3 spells CASSPAPNTEAFF. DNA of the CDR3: TGTGCCAGCAGCCCCGCGCCGAACACTGAAGCTTTCTTT.